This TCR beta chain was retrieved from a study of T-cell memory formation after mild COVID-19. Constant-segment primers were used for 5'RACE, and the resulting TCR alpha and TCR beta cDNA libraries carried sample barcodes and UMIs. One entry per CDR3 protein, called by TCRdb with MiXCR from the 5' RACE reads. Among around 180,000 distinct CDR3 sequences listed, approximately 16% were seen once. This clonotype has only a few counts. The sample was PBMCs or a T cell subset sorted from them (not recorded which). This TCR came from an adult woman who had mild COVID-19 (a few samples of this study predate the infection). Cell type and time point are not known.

The CDR3 reads CSARAGTSSYNEQFF. Here the CDR3 DNA reads TGCAGTGCTCGCGCGGGGACTAGCTCCTACAATGAGCAGTTCTTC. The chain uses TRBV20-1 and TRBJ2-1; TRBD2 agrees at 8 bases. The CDR3 has 15 amino acids. Germline V lookup: CDR1 DFQATT, CDR2 SNEGSKA (reference sequence). Trimming cost V 5 bases and J 0 bases; bases outside gene matches: 6.